Listed below are T cell receptor beta chains from one sample, sequenced in a study of T cell changes during pregnancy in multiple sclerosis. Clones were sequenced by immunoSEQ multiplex PCR, and TCRdb holds only the in-frame ones, with some missing. This sample has about 100,000 clones; over 80% occur once, and the top ten carry 1.9%. Sequencing used peripheral blood, obtained after pregnancy. These receptors all stem from a female donor with multiple sclerosis, enrolled in a pregnancy study. Each CDR3 is given with its conserved first and last residue. Fields, in order: D gene, CDR3 length, V gene, clone size, J gene, CDR3 protein, CDR3 DNA. The D gene is left open where the match is weak. Clone size is shown for a subset of rows, as once, few, many or a class of expanded clone.

TRBD2,15,TRBV10-3,.,TRBJ2-5,CAIREAGVAQETQYF,TGTGCCATCAGAGAAGCGGGAGTGGCCCAAGAGACCCAGTACTTC
TRBD1,15,TRBV7-6,.,TRBJ1-1,CASSQAGTGASEAFF,TGTGCCAGCAGCCAAGCCGGGACAGGGGCGTCTGAAGCTTTCTTT
.,13,TRBV28,once,TRBJ1-2,CASRGTIGYGYTF,TGTGCCAGCAGAGGGACAATCGGCTATGGCTACACCTTC
.,14,TRBV7-2,.,TRBJ2-5,CASSSHNGPGTQYF,TGTGCCAGCAGCTCACACAACGGCCCGGGGACCCAGTACTTC
.,13,TRBV10-2,.,TRBJ1-6,CASSESKNSPLHF,TGCGCCAGCAGTGAGTCTAAAAATTCACCCCTCCACTTT
.,14,TRBV6-5,.,TRBJ1-2,CASRRATTNYGYTF,TGTGCCAGCAGGAGAGCTACTACCAACTATGGCTACACCTTC
.,11,TRBV6-6,.,TRBJ1-5,CASRQGQPQHF,TGTGCCAGCAGACAGGGTCAGCCCCAGCATTTT
.,17,TRBV28,.,TRBJ1-4,CASSPGHPRPTNEKLFF,TGTGCCAGCAGTCCCGGCCACCCGAGGCCAACTAATGAAAAACTGTTTTTT
TRBD1,15,TRBV7-8,.,TRBJ1-1,CASSSRTGSITEAFF,TGTGCCAGCAGCTCCCGGACAGGGTCAATCACTGAAGCTTTCTTT
.,14,TRBV28,.,TRBJ1-5,CATLLSMGNQPQHF,TGTGCCACCCTACTCTCCATGGGCAATCAGCCCCAGCATTTT
.,13,TRBV4-2,.,TRBJ2-1,CASSQGGPTGQFF,TGTGCCAGCAGCCAAGGGGGGCCGACAGGCCAGTTCTTC
.,13,TRBV27,.,TRBJ1-1,CASSLSRGTEAFF,TGTGCCAGCAGTTTATCCCGGGGGACTGAAGCTTTCTTT
.,15,TRBV19,.,TRBJ1-1,CASSRGALLALGAFF,TGTGCCAGTAGTCGAGGCGCTCTCTTGGCACTTGGAGCTTTCTTT
.,13,TRBV5-1,.,TRBJ2-7,CASSLVLSYEQYF,TGCGCCAGCAGCTTGGTCCTCTCCTACGAGCAGTACTTC
.,14,TRBV18,.,TRBJ1-1,CASSRDTSNTEAFF,TGTGCCAGCTCACGGGACACCTCCAACACTGAAGCTTTCTTT
TRBD1,16,TRBV27,.,TRBJ2-7,CASSLRQGGINYEQYF,TGTGCCAGCAGTCTTCGACAGGGGGGAATTAACTACGAGCAGTACTTC